A single sample is the source of the 17 T cell receptor beta chains below, sequenced in a study of CD8+ T cells in alopecia areata. The sample's treatment: oral pan-JAK inhibitor, 5-10 mg twice daily. Sequencing relied on a cDNA template that was reverse transcribed from extracted RNA. Measured with immunoSEQ multiplex PCR; TCRdb has only the in-frame clones, and not every one. The repertoire has about 210,000 clones, approximately 40% of them found once; the top ten carry roughly 2.6%. The specimen comprised CD4+ T cells sorted from blood, sampled at approximately week 39, from a patient treated with tofacitinib. Receptors were obtained from a human donor with alopecia areata.

This clone was seen a handful of times. The rearrangement links TRBV29-1 to TRBJ1-4; 8 nucleotides match TRBD1. This CDR3 region has 13 residues. The trim removed 6 bases at V and 8 bases at J, leaving 8 bases unmatched. The germline CDR1 and CDR2 sequences are SQVTM and ANQGSEA. CDR3 loop: CSVPTGAGEKLFF. The CDR3 bases are TGCAGCGTACCGACAGGGGCGGGAGAAAAACTGTTTTTT.

The chain recombines TRBV28 with TRBJ1-1, with D possibly TRBD1 on 5 matching bases. The CDR3 covers 15 residues. CDR1 is MDHEN, CDR2 SYDVKM, per germline. Trimming shortened V by 3 bases and J by 6 bases, and 17 bases separated the two germline ends. CDR3 amino acids: CASSFQEGRASEAFF. The CDR3 nucleotides are TGTGCCAGCAGTTTTCAGGAGGGCAGGGCGTCTGAAGCTTTCTTT.

The chain carries TRBV29-1 and TRBJ2-2; D gene ambiguous. Germline V gene sequence: CDR1 SQVTM, CDR2 ANQGSEA. The germline V and J ends were trimmed by 6 bases and 2 bases, with 10 bases remaining between them. CDR3 length: 13 amino acids. The CDR3 here is CSVSWGNTGELFF. DNA of the CDR3: TGCAGCGTAAGCTGGGGTAACACCGGGGAGCTGTTTTTT.

The V and J genes are TRBV7-9 and TRBJ2-1, with TRBD2 as a possible D gene (6 bases). Between the trimmed V and J ends, which lost 0 bases and 2 bases, there was a span of 11 bases. The germline CDR1 and CDR2 sequences are SEHNR and FQNEAQ (reference sequence). The CDR3 totals 16 residues. The chain's CDR3 is CASSLARGFPYNEQFF. The CDR3 DNA follows: TGTGCCAGCAGCTTAGCGCGGGGATTCCCCTACAATGAGCAGTTCTTC.

This clone was seen a handful of times. The chain employs TRBV27 and TRBJ1-2; 10 bases are shared with TRBD1. CDR1 MNHEY and CDR2 SMNVEV come from the germline V gene (reference sequence). This CDR3 is built from 12 residues. V lost 5 bases, J lost 13 bases, and 7 bases stayed unmatched. The CDR3 DNA reads as TGTGCCAGCAGTCCTCCGGGACAGGGGTTCACCTTC. Encoded protein: CASSPPGQGFTF.

Notes on this clone: At one of its ends the junction is not consistent with the germline gene, which may arise from a read error. The CDR3 bases are TGTGCCACCAGCGGGCCAGGCACAGATACGCAGTATTTT. This translates into CATSGPGTDTQYF. The rearrangement links TRBV7-8 to TRBJ2-3; possibly TRBD2 for D (6 bases). CDR1 is SGHVS, CDR2 FQNEAQ, per germline. The CDR3 totals 13 residues.

The chain has TRBV5-1 and TRBJ2-3; no definite D call. The germline CDR1 and CDR2 sequences are SGHRS and YFSETQ. V dropped 1 base and J dropped 4 bases, with 13 bases sitting between them. The CDR3 is made up of 15 amino acids. The CDR3 loop reads CASSLPGSLADTQYF. In nucleotides, the CDR3 is TGCGCCAGCAGCTTGCCGGGTTCACTCGCAGATACGCAGTATTTT.

This clone was counted a few times. V and J are TRBV29-1 and TRBJ1-2, with 7 bases matching TRBD1. V was pared by 6 bases and J by 7 bases, with 11 bases of the junction left unmatched. The germline V gene encodes CDR1 SQVTM and CDR2 ANQGSEA. The CDR3 is made up of 13 amino acids. CDR3 DNA sequence: TGCAGCGTCCTCCTACAGGGGTTTGGTGGCTACACCTTC. Amino acid sequence: CSVLLQGFGGYTF.

A few counts support this clone. This chain connects TRBV27 to TRBJ1-2; the match to TRBD1 covers 9 bases. The length of the CDR3 is 15 residues. The germline CDR1 and CDR2 sequences are MNHEY and SMNVEV (reference sequence). The V segment lost 6 bases and the J segment 1 base; nucleotides outside the gene matches: 6. Written as DNA, the CDR3 is TGTGCCAGCAGCGACGGACAGGGGCTTAACTATGGCTACACCTTC. Translating it yields CASSDGQGLNYGYTF.

The rearrangement joins TRBV9 to TRBJ2-1, with D possibly matching TRBD1 (8 bases). The CDR3 has 15 amino acids. Trimming shortened V by 7 bases and J by 2 bases, and 16 bases separated the two germline ends. Germline lookup yields CDR1 SGDLS and CDR2 YYNGEE. The CDR3 DNA reads TGTGCCAGCGGGGAGGGGACAGGAGCCTACAATGAGCAGTTCTTC. This codes for CASGEGTGAYNEQFF.

A few counts support this clone. The V gene is TRBV4-1, the J gene TRBJ2-7; 9 positions agree with TRBD2. With V trimmed by 0 bases and J by 0 bases, 3 bases remained unmatched. The CDR3 has 16 amino acids. CDR1 is MGHRA, CDR2 YSYEKL, per germline. The CDR3 DNA is TGCGCCAGCAGCCAAGAGCGGACTAGCGACTCCTACGAGCAGTACTTC. Translating gives CASSQERTSDSYEQYF.

This chain uses TRBV15 with TRBJ1-5; TRBD1 aligns across 9 bases. Germline loops: CDR1 LNHNV, CDR2 YYDKDF (reference sequence). V lost 4 bases and J lost 5; bases outside the gene matches: 3. The CDR3 is made up of 14 amino acids. CDR3 amino acids: CATSIRQGDQPQHF. The DNA of the CDR3 is TGTGCCACCAGCATCCGACAGGGGGATCAGCCCCAGCATTTT.

This chain joins TRBV18 and TRBJ1-1; D may be TRBD1 (5 bases). Between the trimmed V and J ends, which lost 3 bases and 6 bases, there was a span of 17 bases. This CDR3 spans 15 amino acids. The germline CDR1 and CDR2 sequences are KGHSH and LQKENI. CDR3 DNA sequence: TGTGCCAGCTCACCTCTCGGCGTCGAGGGGTCTGAAGCTTTCTTT. Residues: CASSPLGVEGSEAFF.

V is TRBV9 and J is TRBJ2-1; perhaps TRBD2 as D (7 bases). The CDR3 is 20 residues long. Trimming stripped 3 bases from V and 7 bases from J, with 32 bases between. Germline V lookup: CDR1 SGDLS, CDR2 YYNGEE. As DNA, the CDR3 is TGTGCCAGCAGCGATCATAACAGGGTCGGCGAGGGACTATCCGATAATGAGCAGTTCTTC. Translated, it gives CASSDHNRVGEGLSDNEQFF.

This chain joins TRBV27 and TRBJ2-1; D is perhaps TRBD2 (6 bases). This CDR3 contains 16 residues. V shed 3 bases and J shed 8 bases, with 20 bases lying between them. Germline assignment: CDR1 MNHEY and CDR2 SMNVEV (reference sequence). This chain's CDR3 is CASSFGTVGSGYEQFF. The CDR3 nucleotides are TGTGCCAGCAGTTTTGGGACTGTCGGGAGTGGGTATGAGCAGTTCTTC.

This chain links TRBV2 with TRBJ2-2; D not certain. Trimming pared 4 bases from V and 2 bases from J, leaving 14 bases between. From germline, CDR1 is SNHLY and CDR2 FYNNEI. CDR3 size: 16 residues. This chain's CDR3 is CASSGYKPTNTGELFF. CDR3 sequence (DNA): TGTGCCAGCAGTGGGTACAAGCCTACCAACACCGGGGAGCTGTTTTTT.

In its sample, this clone was seen a few times. The chain couples TRBV2 to TRBJ1-2; possible D gene TRBD1, 5 bases. Deletions cut 9 bases from V and 4 bases from J, with 21 bases between. This CDR3 has 15 residues. Germline V gene data show CDR1 as SNHLY and CDR2 as FYNNEI. For the CDR3, the DNA is TGTGCCAGTTCGGGGCAGACTTTGGGGGTCTATGGCTACACCTTC. It translates to CASSGQTLGVYGYTF.